This T cell receptor beta chain was captured by sequencing in a study of blood T cell repertoires in COVID-19. The overall study: PBMCs, B-cell-depleted T cells, or T cells were the source of the cDNA or gDNA that made up the material.

Looked up from germline, CDR1 is SGDLS and CDR2 is YYNGEE. The CDR3 extends over 14 amino acids. The V end was cut by 3 bases, the J end by 5 bases, with 11 bases between. Authors' methods: Reference gene primers were amplified, and this amplification served to estimate nucleated cell counts. Sequenced by immunoSEQ multiplex PCR; TCRdb stores in-frame clones only, minus some. V, J and clone size derive from that table, while D and trimming were established from the DNA sequence. The sample yields hundreds of thousands of clones, around 89% seen once. Participants were placed into cohorts based on the clinical history they reported. Two consecutive negative NP/OP PCR tests, clearance, or resolved symptoms defined Cohort 3 recovery.

This TCR was sampled from a man in his late teens or twenties who had recovered from COVID-19. V is TRBV9 and J is TRBJ2-2; D not resolved. Sequencing was carried out using PBMCs or T cells enriched from blood (not recorded which). CDR3 sequence (DNA): TGTGCCAGCAGCGCGCCCACCCTAACCGGGGAGCTGTTTTTT. Translation: CASSAPTLTGELFF.